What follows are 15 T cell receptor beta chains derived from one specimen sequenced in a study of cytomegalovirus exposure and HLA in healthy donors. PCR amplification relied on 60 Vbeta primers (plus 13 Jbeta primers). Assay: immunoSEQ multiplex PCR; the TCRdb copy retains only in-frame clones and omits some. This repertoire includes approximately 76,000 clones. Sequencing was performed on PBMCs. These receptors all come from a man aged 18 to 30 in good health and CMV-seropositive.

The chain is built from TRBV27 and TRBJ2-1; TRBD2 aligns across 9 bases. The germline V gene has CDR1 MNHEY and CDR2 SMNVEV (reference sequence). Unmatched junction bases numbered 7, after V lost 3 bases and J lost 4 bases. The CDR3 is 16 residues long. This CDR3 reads CASSFLLAGPYNEQFF. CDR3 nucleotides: TGTGCCAGCAGTTTCTTACTAGCGGGCCCTTACAATGAGCAGTTCTTC.

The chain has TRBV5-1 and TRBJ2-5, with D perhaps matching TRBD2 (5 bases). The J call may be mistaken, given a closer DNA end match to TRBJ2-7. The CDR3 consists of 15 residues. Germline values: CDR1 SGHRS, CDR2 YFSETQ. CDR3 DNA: TGCGCCAGCAGCTTGGGAGGGAGTAGGTCCTACGAGCAGTACTTC. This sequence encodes CASSLGGSRSYEQYF.

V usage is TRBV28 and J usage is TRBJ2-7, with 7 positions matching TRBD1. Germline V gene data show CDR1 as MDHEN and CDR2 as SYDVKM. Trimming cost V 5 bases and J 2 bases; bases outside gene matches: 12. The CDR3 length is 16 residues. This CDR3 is CASSAPTGFNPYEQYF. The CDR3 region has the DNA TGTGCCAGCAGTGCTCCGACAGGGTTTAACCCCTACGAGCAGTACTTC.

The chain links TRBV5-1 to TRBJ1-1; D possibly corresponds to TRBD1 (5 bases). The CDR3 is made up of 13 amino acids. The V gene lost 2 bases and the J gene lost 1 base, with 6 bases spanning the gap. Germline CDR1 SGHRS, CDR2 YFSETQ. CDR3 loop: CASSFGQNTEAFF. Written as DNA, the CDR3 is TGCGCCAGCAGCTTCGGACAGAACACTGAAGCTTTCTTT.

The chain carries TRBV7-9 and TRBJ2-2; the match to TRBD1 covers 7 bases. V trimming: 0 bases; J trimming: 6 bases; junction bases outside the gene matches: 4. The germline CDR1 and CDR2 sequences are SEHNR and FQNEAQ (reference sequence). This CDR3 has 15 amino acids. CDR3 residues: CASSLAGQGAGELFF. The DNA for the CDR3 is TGTGCCAGCAGCTTAGCTGGGCAGGGGGCCGGGGAGCTGTTTTTT.

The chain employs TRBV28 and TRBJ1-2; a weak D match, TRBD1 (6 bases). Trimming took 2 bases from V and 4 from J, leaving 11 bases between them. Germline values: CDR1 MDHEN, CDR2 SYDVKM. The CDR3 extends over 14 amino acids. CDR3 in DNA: TGTGCCAGCAGTTTAGGGCAGGGGACCTATGGCTACACCTTC. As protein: CASSLGQGTYGYTF.

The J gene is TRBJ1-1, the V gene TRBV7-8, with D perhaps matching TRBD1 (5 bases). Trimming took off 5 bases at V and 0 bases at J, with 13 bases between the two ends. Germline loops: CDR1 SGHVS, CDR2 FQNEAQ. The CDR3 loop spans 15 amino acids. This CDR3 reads CASSLMGRMNTEAFF. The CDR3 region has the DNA TGTGCCAGCAGCCTCATGGGGCGGATGAACACTGAAGCTTTCTTT. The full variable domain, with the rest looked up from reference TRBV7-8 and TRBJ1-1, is GAGVSQSPRYKVAKRGQDVALRCDPISGHVSLFWYQQALGQGPEFLTYFQNEAQLDKSGLPSDRFFAERPEGSVSTLKIQRTQQEDSAVYLCASSLMGRMNTEAFFGQGTRLTVV.

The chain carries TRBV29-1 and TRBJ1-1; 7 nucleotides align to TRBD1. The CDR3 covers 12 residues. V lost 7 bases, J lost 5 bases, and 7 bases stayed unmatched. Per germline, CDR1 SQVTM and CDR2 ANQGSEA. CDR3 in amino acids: CSAGTDGTEAFF. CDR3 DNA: TGCAGCGCCGGGACAGATGGGACTGAAGCTTTCTTT.

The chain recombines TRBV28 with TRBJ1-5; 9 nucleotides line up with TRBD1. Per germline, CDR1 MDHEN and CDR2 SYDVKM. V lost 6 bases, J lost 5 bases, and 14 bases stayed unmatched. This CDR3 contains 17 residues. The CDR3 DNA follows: TGTGCCAGCAGCCTAGCCCATCGGACAGGGGCATATCAGCCCCAGCATTTT. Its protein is CASSLAHRTGAYQPQHF.

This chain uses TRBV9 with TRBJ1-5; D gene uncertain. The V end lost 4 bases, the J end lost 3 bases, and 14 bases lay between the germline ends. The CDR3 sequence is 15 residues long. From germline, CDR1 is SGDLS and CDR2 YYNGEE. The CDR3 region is CASSPHADTNQPQHF. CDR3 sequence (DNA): TGTGCCAGCAGCCCCCACGCCGACACCAATCAGCCCCAGCATTTT.

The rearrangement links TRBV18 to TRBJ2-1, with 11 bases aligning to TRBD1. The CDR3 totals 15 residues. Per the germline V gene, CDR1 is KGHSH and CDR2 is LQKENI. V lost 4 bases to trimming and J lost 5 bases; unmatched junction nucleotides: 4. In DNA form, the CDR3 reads TGTGCCAGCTCACAGGACAGGGGGCGCCACAATGAGCAGTTCTTC. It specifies CASSQDRGRHNEQFF.

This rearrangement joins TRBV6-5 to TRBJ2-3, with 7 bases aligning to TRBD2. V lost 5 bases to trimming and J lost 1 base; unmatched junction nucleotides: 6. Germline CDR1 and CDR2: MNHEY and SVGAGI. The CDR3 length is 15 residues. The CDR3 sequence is CASSILAEGTDTQYF. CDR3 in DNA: TGTGCCAGCAGTATCCTAGCGGAAGGCACAGATACGCAGTATTTT.

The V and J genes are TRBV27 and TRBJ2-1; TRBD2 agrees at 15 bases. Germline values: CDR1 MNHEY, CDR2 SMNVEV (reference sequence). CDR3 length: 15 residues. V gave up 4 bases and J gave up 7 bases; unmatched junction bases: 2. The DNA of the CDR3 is TGTGCCAGCAGTTGGACTAGCGGGGGGGCGAATGAGCAGTTCTTC. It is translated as CASSWTSGGANEQFF.

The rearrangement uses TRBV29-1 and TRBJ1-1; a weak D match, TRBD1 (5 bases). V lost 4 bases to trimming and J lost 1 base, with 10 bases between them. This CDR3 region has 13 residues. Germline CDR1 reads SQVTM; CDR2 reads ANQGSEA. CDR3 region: CSVGGGQNTEAFF. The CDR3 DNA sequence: TGCAGCGTTGGTGGTGGACAGAACACTGAAGCTTTCTTT.

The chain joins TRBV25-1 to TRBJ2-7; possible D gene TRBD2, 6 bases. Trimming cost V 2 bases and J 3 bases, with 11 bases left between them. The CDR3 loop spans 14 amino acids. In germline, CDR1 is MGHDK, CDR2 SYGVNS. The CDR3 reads CASSEGGGRYEQYF. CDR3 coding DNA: TGTGCCAGCAGTGAAGGGGGAGGCCGCTACGAGCAGTACTTC.